Sequencing of this TCR beta chain was carried out in a study of PD-L1 blockade in urothelial cancer. Study overall: Males with bladder-origin urothelial cancer made up about 90% of the roughly 30 patients. Prior chemotherapy in patients spanned 0 to 3 regimens.

In germline, CDR1 is SGHVS, CDR2 FNYEAQ. The CDR3 is 18 residues long. TCR analog templates of synthetic origin were spiked into each PCR. Clones were read by immunoSEQ multiplex PCR, and TCRdb kept only the in-frame ones, dropping some. The repertoire consists of approximately 47,000 clones, with approximately 78% occurring once and the leading ten covering approximately 1.5%. Concerning this clone itself: Sequence at one end of the junction differs from germline and may be a read error.

Described time point: pretreatment peripheral blood. Pretreatment and on-treatment blood mononuclear cell samples were taken, totaling between 1 and 8 time points per patient. Sequencing used PBMCs, obtained around atezolizumab (anti-PD-L1) treatment. The genes are TRBV7-6 and TRBJ2-3; 10 bases align to TRBD2. This TCR was sampled from a man aged 45-65 years with urothelial cancer. The CDR3 sequence: CASSLEPPSGGFTDTQYF. In DNA, the CDR3 is TGTGCCAGCAGTTTAGAACCCCCTAGCGGGGGTTTCACAGATACGCAGTATTTT.